A selection of T cell receptor beta chains follows, all from one sample in a study of blood T cells in healthy people across ages. TCRdb reanalysed the 5' RACE reads using MiXCR and keeps one entry per CDR3 protein. The data show roughly 1,800,000 distinct CDR3 sequences, less than 50% seen once. Sequencing was carried out using blood. These receptors originate from a woman in her forties in good health. The CDR3 runs from the conserved cysteine through the conserved F or W. Fields, in order: V gene, clone size, D gene, J gene, CDR3 protein, CDR3 DNA. The D gene is left open where the match is weak. Size values are once, few and many counts, or a class for expanded clones, and some rows have none.

V gene: TRBV19
clone size: .
D gene: .
J gene: TRBJ1-6
CDR3 protein: CASSMSDGNSPLHF
CDR3 DNA: TGTGCCAGTAGTATGTCGGACGGTAATTCACCCCTCCACTTT

V gene: TRBV5-1
clone size: .
D gene: TRBD1
J gene: TRBJ2-2
CDR3 protein: CASSLSRTGGTGELFF
CDR3 DNA: TGCGCCAGCAGCTTGAGCAGGACAGGGGGCACCGGGGAGCTGTTTTTT

V gene: TRBV9
clone size: .
D gene: .
J gene: TRBJ2-3
CDR3 protein: CASSRYTSTDTQYF
CDR3 DNA: TGTGCCAGCAGCCGTTACACTTCCACAGATACGCAGTATTTT

V gene: TRBV27
clone size: .
D gene: .
J gene: TRBJ1-1
CDR3 protein: CASSSFVGTQRVEAFF
CDR3 DNA: TGTGCCAGCAGTTCGTTCGTTGGGACACAAAGAGTTGAAGCTTTCTTT

V gene: TRBV20-1
clone size: once
D gene: .
J gene: TRBJ1-2
CDR3 protein: CSVRRSNYGYTF
CDR3 DNA: TGCAGTGTACGCAGATCTAACTATGGCTACACCTTC

V gene: TRBV9
clone size: .
D gene: .
J gene: TRBJ2-5
CDR3 protein: CASKPRGEETQYF
CDR3 DNA: TGTGCCAGCAAACCCAGGGGGGAAGAGACCCAGTACTTC

V gene: TRBV27
clone size: .
D gene: .
J gene: TRBJ1-2
CDR3 protein: CASSTGRDKDGYTF
CDR3 DNA: TGTGCCAGCAGCACCGGCAGGGATAAGGATGGCTACACCTTC

V gene: TRBV7-2
clone size: few
D gene: TRBD1
J gene: TRBJ2-7
CDR3 protein: CASSLETGHLGEQYF
CDR3 DNA: TGTGCCAGCAGCTTAGAGACAGGGCATCTAGGGGAGCAGTACTTC

V gene: TRBV5-1
clone size: .
D gene: TRBD1
J gene: TRBJ2-1
CDR3 protein: CASSARDSGINEQFF
CDR3 DNA: TGCGCCAGCAGCGCCCGGGACAGCGGAATCAATGAGCAGTTCTTC

V gene: TRBV4-1
clone size: .
D gene: .
J gene: TRBJ1-2
CDR3 protein: CASSQGDNSNYGYTF
CDR3 DNA: TGCGCCAGCAGCCAAGGCGACAATTCTAACTATGGCTACACCTTC

V gene: TRBV29-1
clone size: .
D gene: .
J gene: TRBJ1-1
CDR3 protein: CSHDSVNTEAFF
CDR3 DNA: TGCAGTCATGACAGCGTGAACACTGAAGCTTTCTTT

V gene: TRBV5-1
clone size: few
D gene: .
J gene: TRBJ1-6
CDR3 protein: CASSHGAPGSGHHF
CDR3 DNA: TGCGCCAGCAGCCACGGGGCCCCGGGGTCCGGACACCACTTT

V gene: TRBV6-5
clone size: few
D gene: TRBD2
J gene: TRBJ2-1
CDR3 protein: CASSFSGGLINEQFF
CDR3 DNA: TGTGCCAGCAGTTTTAGCGGGGGACTTATCAATGAGCAGTTCTTC

V gene: TRBV14
clone size: .
D gene: TRBD2
J gene: TRBJ2-1
CDR3 protein: CASSPLGLVSEQFF
CDR3 DNA: TGTGCCAGCAGCCCTTTAGGACTAGTCAGTGAGCAGTTCTTC

V gene: TRBV29-1
clone size: few
D gene: .
J gene: TRBJ2-1
CDR3 protein: CSVRPGWDQSYNEQFF
CDR3 DNA: TGCAGCGTTAGACCCGGGTGGGACCAATCCTACAATGAGCAGTTCTTC

V gene: TRBV29-1
clone size: few
D gene: .
J gene: TRBJ2-3
CDR3 protein: CSVERTAGLRGGTDTQYF
CDR3 DNA: TGCAGCGTTGAAAGGACTGCTGGCCTTCGAGGAGGCACAGATACGCAGTATTTT

V gene: TRBV5-1
clone size: few
D gene: TRBD2
J gene: TRBJ2-1
CDR3 protein: CASSTGLASYNEQFF
CDR3 DNA: TGCGCCAGCAGCACGGGACTAGCGAGCTACAATGAGCAGTTCTTC

V gene: TRBV6-1
clone size: .
D gene: .
J gene: TRBJ1-1
CDR3 protein: CASSDSLSGTTNTEAFF
CDR3 DNA: TGTGCCAGCAGTGATTCTTTATCCGGGACTACGAACACTGAAGCTTTCTTT

V gene: TRBV28
clone size: .
D gene: TRBD1
J gene: TRBJ2-7
CDR3 protein: CASSIDRGLYEQYF
CDR3 DNA: TGTGCCAGCAGTATCGACAGGGGGCTCTACGAGCAGTACTTC

V gene: TRBV20-1
clone size: few
D gene: TRBD2
J gene: TRBJ2-7
CDR3 protein: CSAPGRLAGSLGEQYF
CDR3 DNA: TGCAGTGCTCCAGGGAGACTAGCGGGCTCCCTCGGCGAGCAGTACTTC

V gene: TRBV20-1
clone size: .
D gene: TRBD2
J gene: TRBJ2-3
CDR3 protein: CSAARTSGGVTDTQYF
CDR3 DNA: TGCAGTGCTGCCCGGACTAGCGGGGGGGTAACAGATACGCAGTATTTT

V gene: TRBV27
clone size: .
D gene: .
J gene: TRBJ1-6
CDR3 protein: CATGSPLHF
CDR3 DNA: TGTGCCACGGGTTCACCCCTCCACTTT

V gene: TRBV7-2
clone size: .
D gene: TRBD1
J gene: TRBJ1-5
CDR3 protein: CASSLRFGTGGAQPQHF
CDR3 DNA: TGTGCCAGCAGCTTAAGGTTCGGTACAGGGGGCGCTCAGCCCCAGCATTTT

V gene: TRBV19
clone size: once
D gene: TRBD2
J gene: TRBJ2-6
CDR3 protein: CASSKGLAGGTGANVLTF
CDR3 DNA: TGTGCCAGTAGTAAGGGACTAGCGGGGGGAACTGGGGCCAACGTCCTGACTTTC

V gene: TRBV6-2/TRBV6-3
clone size: few
D gene: TRBD1
J gene: TRBJ2-5
CDR3 protein: CASSYPSVAGGKTKTQYF
CDR3 DNA: TGTGCCAGCAGTTACCCATCTGTTGCAGGGGGAAAGACGAAGACCCAGTACTTC

V gene: TRBV9
clone size: .
D gene: TRBD2
J gene: TRBJ2-4
CDR3 protein: CASSVGGGSIQYF
CDR3 DNA: TGTGCCAGCAGCGTAGGGGGCGGGAGCATTCAGTACTTC

V gene: TRBV27
clone size: .
D gene: .
J gene: TRBJ1-5
CDR3 protein: CARRGGYGNQPQHF
CDR3 DNA: TGTGCCAGACGGGGGGGGTACGGTAATCAGCCCCAGCATTTT

V gene: TRBV7-2
clone size: few
D gene: .
J gene: TRBJ2-3
CDR3 protein: CASSLDGRWSTDTQYF
CDR3 DNA: TGTGCCAGCAGCTTAGACGGGCGATGGAGCACAGATACGCAGTATTTT

V gene: TRBV9
clone size: .
D gene: .
J gene: TRBJ2-5
CDR3 protein: CASSEGGKQETQYF
CDR3 DNA: TGTGCCAGCAGCGAGGGGGGGAAGCAAGAGACCCAGTACTTC

V gene: TRBV4-2
clone size: .
D gene: .
J gene: TRBJ2-7
CDR3 protein: CASSQEEQGSYEQYF
CDR3 DNA: TGTGCCAGCAGCCAAGAAGAACAGGGTAGCTACGAGCAGTACTTC

V gene: TRBV7-4
clone size: .
D gene: TRBD1
J gene: TRBJ2-3
CDR3 protein: CASNGQGVTDTQYF
CDR3 DNA: TGTGCCAGCAACGGACAGGGGGTGACAGATACGCAGTATTTT

V gene: TRBV5-1
clone size: .
D gene: TRBD1
J gene: TRBJ2-5
CDR3 protein: CASSLGIGTGVKETQYF
CDR3 DNA: TGCGCCAGCAGCTTGGGGATCGGGACAGGGGTGAAAGAGACCCAGTACTTC

V gene: TRBV20-1
clone size: few
D gene: TRBD2
J gene: TRBJ2-1
CDR3 protein: CSARPPGLAGSEQFF
CDR3 DNA: TGCAGTGCTAGACCCCCGGGACTAGCGGGGAGTGAGCAGTTCTTC

V gene: TRBV6-5
clone size: .
D gene: TRBD2
J gene: TRBJ2-5
CDR3 protein: CASSLDGEGETQYF
CDR3 DNA: TGTGCCAGCAGTTTGGACGGGGAGGGAGAGACCCAGTACTTC

V gene: TRBV20-1
clone size: .
D gene: .
J gene: TRBJ2-5
CDR3 protein: CSARVADNQETQYF
CDR3 DNA: TGCAGTGCTAGAGTCGCGGACAACCAAGAGACCCAGTACTTC

V gene: TRBV18
clone size: .
D gene: TRBD2
J gene: TRBJ2-4
CDR3 protein: CASSPRTSGLAKNIQYF
CDR3 DNA: TGTGCCAGCTCACCACGTACTAGCGGGTTAGCCAAAAACATTCAGTACTTC

V gene: TRBV7-9
clone size: few
D gene: .
J gene: TRBJ2-7
CDR3 protein: CASSYAGLEGEQYF
CDR3 DNA: TGTGCCAGCAGCTATGCAGGGTTAGAAGGCGAGCAGTACTTC

V gene: TRBV6-6
clone size: few
D gene: TRBD2
J gene: TRBJ2-1
CDR3 protein: CASSYGAGGHNEQFF
CDR3 DNA: TGTGCCAGCAGTTACGGGGCGGGGGGGCACAATGAGCAGTTCTTC

V gene: TRBV27
clone size: few
D gene: .
J gene: TRBJ1-5
CDR3 protein: CASRGRGNSNQPQHF
CDR3 DNA: TGTGCCAGCAGGGGTAGGGGGAATAGCAATCAGCCCCAGCATTTT

V gene: TRBV20-1
clone size: once
D gene: TRBD2
J gene: TRBJ2-5
CDR3 protein: CSARGPTSGGASETQYF
CDR3 DNA: TGCAGTGCTAGAGGCCCGACTAGCGGGGGGGCCTCAGAGACCCAGTACTTC

V gene: TRBV25-1
clone size: .
D gene: .
J gene: TRBJ2-5
CDR3 protein: CASSESGRVVAGETQYF
CDR3 DNA: TGTGCCAGCAGTGAATCAGGCCGGGTGGTGGCGGGGGAGACCCAGTACTTC

V gene: TRBV20-1
clone size: few
D gene: TRBD1
J gene: TRBJ2-3
CDR3 protein: CSARTGTSTDTQYF
CDR3 DNA: TGCAGTGCGAGGACAGGGACCAGCACAGATACGCAGTATTTT